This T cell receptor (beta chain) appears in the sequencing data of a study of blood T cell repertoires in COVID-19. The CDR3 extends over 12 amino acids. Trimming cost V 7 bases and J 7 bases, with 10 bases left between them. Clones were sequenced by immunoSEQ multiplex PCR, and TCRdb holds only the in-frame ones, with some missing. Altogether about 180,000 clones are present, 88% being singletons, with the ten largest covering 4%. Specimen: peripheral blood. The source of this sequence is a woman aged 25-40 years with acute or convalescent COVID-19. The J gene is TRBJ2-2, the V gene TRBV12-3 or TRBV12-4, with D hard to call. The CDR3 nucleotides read TGTGCCAGCACCCCTCAGGTCGGGGAGCTGTTTTTT. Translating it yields CASTPQVGELFF.